This TCR beta chain was recovered during a study of immune cell composition in non-small cell lung cancer. The study, taken as a whole, reports: Squamous lung tumours showed higher top 10 clone scores and clonality than adenocarcinomas. In adenocarcinoma, maximal tumour-associated clone frequency tracked TIL tumour reactivity. Tumour-associated clones >0.5% occurred in 25% to 40% of adenocarcinomas, less than 80% of squamous. It was not proven that tumour-reactive clones equal dominant tumour-associated clones.

To note about this clone: The target antigen is unknown.

The protocol was immunoSEQ multiplex PCR, while the TCRdb copy is restricted to in-frame clones and leaves out a portion. The table records 4,000 or so clones, roughly 80% of them present only once. The germline V gene encodes CDR1 SQVTM and CDR2 ANQGSEA. The CDR3 covers 13 residues. Trimming took off 7 bases at V and 1 base at J, with 13 bases between the two ends. This receptor was identified in a human donor with non-small cell lung cancer. The genes are TRBV29-1 and TRBJ1-1; D possibly corresponds to TRBD1 (5 bases). Sequencing input: lung tumor tissue. This CDR3 is CSAAQGGNTEAFF. Written as DNA, the CDR3 is TGCAGCGCTGCCCAGGGAGGGAACACTGAAGCTTTCTTT.